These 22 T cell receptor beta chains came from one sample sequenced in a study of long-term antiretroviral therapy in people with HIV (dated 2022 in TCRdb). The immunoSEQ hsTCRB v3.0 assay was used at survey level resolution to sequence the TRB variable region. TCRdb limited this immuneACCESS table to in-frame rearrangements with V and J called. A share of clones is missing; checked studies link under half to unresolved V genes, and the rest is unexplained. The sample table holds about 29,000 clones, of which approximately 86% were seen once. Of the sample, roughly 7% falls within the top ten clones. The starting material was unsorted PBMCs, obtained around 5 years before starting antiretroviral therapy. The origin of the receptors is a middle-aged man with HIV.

The CDR3 region is CASSLRMVTDTQYF. Written as DNA, the CDR3 is TGTGCCAGCAGCCTCCGGATGGTCACAGATACGCAGTATTTT. The chain combines TRBV11-2 with TRBJ2-3; no clear D gene. Per germline, CDR1 SGHAT and CDR2 FQNNGV. Between the trimmed V and J ends, which lost 5 bases and 2 bases, there was a span of 11 bases. The CDR3 totals 14 residues.

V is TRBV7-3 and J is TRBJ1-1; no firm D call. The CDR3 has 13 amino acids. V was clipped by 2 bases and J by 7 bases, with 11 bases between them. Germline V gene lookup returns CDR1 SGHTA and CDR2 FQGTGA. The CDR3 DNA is TGTGCCAGCAGCTTACATCCGAGTAGTGAAGCTTTCTTT. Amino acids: CASSLHPSSEAFF.

CDR3: CASSSAGYRNSPLHF. DNA of the CDR3: TGTGCCAGCAGTTCGGCGGGGTATCGCAATTCACCCCTCCACTTT. V and J are TRBV2 and TRBJ1-6, with D uncertain. The V gene's germline CDR1 is SNHLY and CDR2 FYNNEI. Trimming removed 5 bases at V and 7 bases at J, with 15 bases between. The CDR3 totals 15 residues.

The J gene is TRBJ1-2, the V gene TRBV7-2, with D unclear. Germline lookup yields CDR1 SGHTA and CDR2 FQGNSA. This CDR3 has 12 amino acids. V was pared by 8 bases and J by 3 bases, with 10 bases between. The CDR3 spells CASLGLYYGYTF. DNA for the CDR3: TGTGCCAGCCTTGGACTCTACTATGGCTACACCTTC.

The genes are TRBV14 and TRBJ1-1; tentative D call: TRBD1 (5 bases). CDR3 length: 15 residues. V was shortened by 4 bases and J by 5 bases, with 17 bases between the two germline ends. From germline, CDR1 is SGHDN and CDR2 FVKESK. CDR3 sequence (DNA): TGTGCCAGCAGCCGGGGACCGACCGGGGGAACTGAAGCTTTCTTT. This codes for CASSRGPTGGTEAFF.

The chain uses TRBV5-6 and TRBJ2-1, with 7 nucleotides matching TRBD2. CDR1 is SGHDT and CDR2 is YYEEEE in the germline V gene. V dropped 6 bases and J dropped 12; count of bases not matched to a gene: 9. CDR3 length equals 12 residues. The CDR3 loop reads CASTFAGVGQFF. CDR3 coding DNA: TGTGCCAGCACGTTCGCGGGGGTGGGGCAGTTCTTC.

The CDR3 region has the DNA TGTGCCAGCAGTTCTGCCGGGACAGGTGAAAAACTGTTTTTT. Encoded protein: CASSSAGTGEKLFF. The V gene is TRBV9, the J gene TRBJ1-4; 8 bases map to TRBD1. CDR1 and CDR2 (germline): SGDLS, YYNGEE. The CDR3 is 14 residues long. V shed 5 bases, J shed 7 bases, and the junction held 7 bases outside the gene matches.

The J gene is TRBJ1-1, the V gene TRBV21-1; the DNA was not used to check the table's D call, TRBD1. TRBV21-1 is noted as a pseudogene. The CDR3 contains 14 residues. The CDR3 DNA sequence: TGTGCCAGCAGCAACCAACCAGGGTCCACTGAAGCTTTCTTT. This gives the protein CASSNQPGSTEAFF.

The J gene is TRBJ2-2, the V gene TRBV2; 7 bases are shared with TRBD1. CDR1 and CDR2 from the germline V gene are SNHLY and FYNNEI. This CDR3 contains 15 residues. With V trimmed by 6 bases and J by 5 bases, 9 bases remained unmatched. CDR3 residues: CASRTDRQYTGELFF. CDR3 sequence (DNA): TGTGCCAGCAGGACGGACAGGCAATATACCGGGGAGCTGTTTTTT.

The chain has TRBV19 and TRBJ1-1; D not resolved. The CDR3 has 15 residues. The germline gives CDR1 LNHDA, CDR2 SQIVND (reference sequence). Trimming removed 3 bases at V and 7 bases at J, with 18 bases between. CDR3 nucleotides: TGTGCCAGTAGTATCGTGTCCACGGGAAGGGATGAAGCTTTCTTT. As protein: CASSIVSTGRDEAFF.

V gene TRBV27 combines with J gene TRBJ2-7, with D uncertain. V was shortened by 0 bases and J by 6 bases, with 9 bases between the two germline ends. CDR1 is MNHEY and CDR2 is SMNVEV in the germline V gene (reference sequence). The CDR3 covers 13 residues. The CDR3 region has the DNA TGTGCCAGCAGTTTATCCCTCTCCGGCGAGCAGTACTTC. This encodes CASSLSLSGEQYF.

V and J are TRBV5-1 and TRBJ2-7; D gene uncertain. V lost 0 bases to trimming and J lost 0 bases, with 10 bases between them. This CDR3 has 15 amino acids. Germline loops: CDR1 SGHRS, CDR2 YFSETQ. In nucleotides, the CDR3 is TGCGCCAGCAGCTTGGCGGGCAGGAGCTCCTACGAGCAGTACTTC. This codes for CASSLAGRSSYEQYF.

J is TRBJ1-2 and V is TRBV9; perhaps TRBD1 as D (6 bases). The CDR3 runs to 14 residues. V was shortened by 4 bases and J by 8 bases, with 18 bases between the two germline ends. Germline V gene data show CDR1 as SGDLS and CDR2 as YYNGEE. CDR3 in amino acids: CASSPGGGPRGYTF. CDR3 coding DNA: TGTGCCAGCAGCCCCGGCGGGGGGCCGCGGGGCTACACCTTC.

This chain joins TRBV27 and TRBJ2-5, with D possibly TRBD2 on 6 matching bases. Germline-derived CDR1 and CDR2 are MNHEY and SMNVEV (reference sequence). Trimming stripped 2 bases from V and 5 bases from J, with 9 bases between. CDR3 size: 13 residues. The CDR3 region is CASSLGGRETQYF. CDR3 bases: TGTGCCAGCAGTTTAGGGGGGAGGGAGACCCAGTACTTC.

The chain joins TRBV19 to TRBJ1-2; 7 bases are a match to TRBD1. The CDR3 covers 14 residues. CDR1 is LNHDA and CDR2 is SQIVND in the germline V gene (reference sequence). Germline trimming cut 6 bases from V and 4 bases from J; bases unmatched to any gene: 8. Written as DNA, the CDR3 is TGTGCCAGTAGCAAACCGACAGGGCCCTATGGCTACACCTTC. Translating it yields CASSKPTGPYGYTF. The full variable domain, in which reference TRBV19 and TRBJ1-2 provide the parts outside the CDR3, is DGGITQSPKYLFRKEGQNVTLSCEQNLNHDAMYWYRQDPGQGLRLIYYSQIVNDFQKGDIAEGYSVSREKKESFPLTVTSAQKNPTAFYLCASSKPTGPYGYTFGSGTRLTVV.

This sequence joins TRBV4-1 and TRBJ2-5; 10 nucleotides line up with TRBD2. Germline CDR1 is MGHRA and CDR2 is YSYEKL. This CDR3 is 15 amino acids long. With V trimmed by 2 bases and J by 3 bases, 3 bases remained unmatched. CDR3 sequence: CASSQTSGREETQYF. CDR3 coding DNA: TGCGCCAGCAGCCAAACCAGCGGGAGGGAAGAGACCCAGTACTTC.

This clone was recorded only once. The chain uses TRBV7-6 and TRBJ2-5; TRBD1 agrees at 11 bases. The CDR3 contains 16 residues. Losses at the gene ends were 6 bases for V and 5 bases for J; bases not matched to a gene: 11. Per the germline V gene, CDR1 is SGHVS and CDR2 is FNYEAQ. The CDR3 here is CASRRTGGLLGETQYF. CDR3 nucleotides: TGTGCCAGCAGACGGACAGGGGGCCTCTTAGGGGAGACCCAGTACTTC.

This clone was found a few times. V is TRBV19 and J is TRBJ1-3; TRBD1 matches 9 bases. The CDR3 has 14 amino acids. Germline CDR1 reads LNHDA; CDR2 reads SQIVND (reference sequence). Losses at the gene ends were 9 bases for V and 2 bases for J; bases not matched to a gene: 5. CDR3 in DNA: TGTGCCAGCAAACAGGGGGCTGCTGGAAACACCATATATTTT. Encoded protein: CASKQGAAGNTIYF.

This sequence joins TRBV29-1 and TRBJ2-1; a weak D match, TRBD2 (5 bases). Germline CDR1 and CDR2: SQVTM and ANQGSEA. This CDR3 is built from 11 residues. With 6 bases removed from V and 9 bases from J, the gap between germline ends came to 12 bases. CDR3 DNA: TGCAGCGTGAACGGGGTCCCTGAGCAGTTCTTC. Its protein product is CSVNGVPEQFF.

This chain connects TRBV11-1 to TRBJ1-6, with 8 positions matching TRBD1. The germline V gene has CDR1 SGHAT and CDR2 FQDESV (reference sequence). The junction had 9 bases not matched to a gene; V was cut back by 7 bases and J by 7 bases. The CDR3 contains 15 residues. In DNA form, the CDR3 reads TGTGCCAGCACCCTGACAGGGGCAGAAAATTCACCCCTCCACTTT. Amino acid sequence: CASTLTGAENSPLHF.

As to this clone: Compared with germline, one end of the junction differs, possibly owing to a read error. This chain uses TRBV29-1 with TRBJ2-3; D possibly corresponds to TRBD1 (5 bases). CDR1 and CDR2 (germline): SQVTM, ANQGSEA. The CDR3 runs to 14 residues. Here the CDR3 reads CSVEGVGSTDTQYF. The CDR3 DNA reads TGCAGCGTGGAAGGGGTTGGTTCGACAGATACGCAGTATTTT.

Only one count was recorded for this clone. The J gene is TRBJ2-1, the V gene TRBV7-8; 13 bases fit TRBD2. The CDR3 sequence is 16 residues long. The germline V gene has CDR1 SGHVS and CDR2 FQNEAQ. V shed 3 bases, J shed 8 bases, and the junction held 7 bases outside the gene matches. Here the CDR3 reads CASSLGGLAGVYEQFF. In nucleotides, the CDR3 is TGTGCCAGCAGCTTGGGAGGACTAGCGGGAGTATATGAGCAGTTCTTC.